This record covers a single T cell receptor beta chain. Trimming took off 0 bases at V and 6 bases at J, with 15 bases between the two ends. The germline V gene encodes CDR1 SGDLS and CDR2 YYNGEE. The CDR3 is made up of 15 amino acids. The data derive from a study of technical replicates of blood from a few donors. Sequencing used immunoSEQ multiplex PCR; TCRdb keeps in-frame clones, though not all of them. The sample has 55,000 to 80,000 clones, roughly 97% seen once. The source is a human donor in good health. The chain recombines TRBV9 with TRBJ1-2; tentative D call: TRBD1 (6 bases). Source material: T cells isolated from PBMCs. The chain's CDR3 is CASSVVQGLRDGYTF. The CDR3 DNA sequence: TGTGCCAGCAGCGTAGTTCAGGGGTTAAGGGATGGCTACACCTTC. The whole variable domain, filled in from reference TRBV9 and TRBJ1-2, reads DSGVTQTPKHLITATGQRVTLRCSPRSGDLSVYWYQQSLDQGLQFLIQYYNGEERAKGNILERFSAQQFPDLHSELNLSSLELGDSALYFCASSVVQGLRDGYTFGSGTRLTVV.